This TCR beta chain was identified in a study of beta chain features in type 1 diabetes. Of the isolated RNA, all was reverse transcribed, and so the sequenced material was expressed TCRB transcripts. Assay used: immunoSEQ multiplex PCR; TCRdb lists only in-frame clones, some missing. Among 250,000 to 350,000 clones listed, 12% to 15% were seen once. The V gene's germline CDR1 is GTSNPN and CDR2 SVGIG (reference sequence). This CDR3 region has 11 residues. Trimming removed 3 bases from V and 8 bases from J; junction bases left unmatched: 1. This clone appeared a few times. Its antigen is currently unknown. Study-level results: Relative to healthy donors, patients appeared to have naive, central memory and Treg TCRB repertoires that were more similar. Diminished insertions and augmented deletions at VDJ junctions characterized type 1 diabetes patients.

Sequenced: central memory CD4+ T cells from blood. The rearrangement uses TRBV30 and TRBJ2-3; 8 positions agree with TRBD1. The TCR was taken from a man aged 25-40 years in good health. The CDR3 coding sequence is TGTGCCTGGAGGACAGGGGTTACGCAGTATTTT. Translation: CAWRTGVTQYF.